A selection of T cell receptor beta chains follows, all from one sample in a study of cytomegalovirus exposure and HLA in healthy donors. Profiled with immunoSEQ multiplex PCR; TCRdb holds only in-frame clones, not every one. The sample has 200,000 to 250,000 clones, 70% to 80% seen once. Material: PBMCs. Receptors originate from a man between 40 and 49 years old in good health and CMV-seronegative. The CDR3 runs from the conserved cysteine through the conserved F or W. A D gene is named only where the DNA matches it firmly. Clone size, where shown, is once, few, many, or a class for clones that have expanded.

v_call	j_call	cdr3_length	clone_size	d_call	cdr3_aa	cdr3_nt
TRBV28	TRBJ2-7	14	.	.	CASSFVLSSYEQYF	TGTGCCAGCAGTTTCGTCTTGAGCTCCTACGAGCAGTACTTC
TRBV5-1	TRBJ2-7	14	.	.	CASSLERTGGEQYF	TGCGCCAGCAGCTTGGAACGCACAGGCGGCGAGCAGTACTTC
TRBV7-2	TRBJ1-6	15	.	.	CASTLRGRSNSPLHF	TGTGCCAGCACGCTGAGAGGGCGAAGTAATTCACCCCTCCACTTT
TRBV11-3	TRBJ2-2	18	.	TRBD2	CASSFVSSGPVGAGELFF	TGTGCCAGCAGCTTTGTGTCTAGCGGTCCCGTGGGGGCCGGGGAGCTGTTTTTT
TRBV28	TRBJ2-1	11	.	.	CASSLENEQFF	TGTGCCAGCAGTTTAGAGAATGAGCAGTTCTTC
TRBV5-1	TRBJ2-1	16	few	TRBD2	CASSPQAGGNYNEQFF	TGCGCCAGCAGCCCCCAGGCGGGAGGAAACTACAATGAGCAGTTCTTC
TRBV2	TRBJ2-5	17	.	TRBD2	CASIGLGGRGVEETQYF	TGTGCCAGCATCGGTCTAGGCGGGAGGGGGGTTGAGGAGACCCAGTACTTC
TRBV6-7	TRBJ2-5	22	once	TRBD2	CASSYWRRGRTSGGARGKTQYF	TGTGCCAGCAGTTACTGGAGACGGGGCCGGACTAGCGGGGGGGCTCGGGGTAAGACCCAGTACTTC
TRBV7-3	TRBJ2-2	16	.	TRBD2	CASSLYSGGVAGELFF	TGTGCCAGCAGCTTGTATTCGGGGGGAGTCGCCGGGGAGCTGTTTTTT
TRBV11-2	TRBJ2-6	18	.	TRBD2	CASSQGRGVDSGANVLTF	TGTGCCAGCAGCCAGGGGCGGGGGGTGGACTCTGGGGCCAACGTCCTGACTTTC
TRBV18	TRBJ2-2	13	.	.	CASSRRDDGELFF	TGTGCCAGCTCACGGAGGGATGACGGGGAGCTGTTTTTT
TRBV20-1	TRBJ1-1	10	.	.	CRGGGGRAFF	TGCAGGGGCGGTGGGGGCAGGGCTTTCTTT
TRBV19	TRBJ2-1	14	few	TRBD2	CASESAGGLNEQFF	TGTGCCAGTGAATCCGCGGGGGGCCTTAATGAGCAGTTCTTC
TRBV7-3	TRBJ2-5	15	.	TRBD2	CASSLGGGLGETQYF	TGTGCCAGCAGCTTAGGCGGGGGTCTTGGAGAGACCCAGTACTTC
TRBV19	TRBJ1-4	16	few	TRBD1	CASSRSQGRTNEKLFF	TGTGCCAGTAGTAGATCACAGGGGAGGACTAATGAAAAACTGTTTTTT
TRBV6-5	TRBJ1-1	12	.	.	CASSYRNTEAFF	TGTGCCAGCAGTTACCGGAACACTGAAGCTTTCTTT
TRBV18	TRBJ2-2	14	few	.	CASSPDRSTGELFF	TGTGCCAGCTCACCAGACAGGTCCACCGGGGAGCTGTTTTTT
TRBV28	TRBJ2-7	12	.	.	CASSFQGYEQYF	TGTGCCAGCAGTTTCCAGGGTTACGAGCAGTACTTC
TRBV29-1	TRBJ2-3	14	.	TRBD2	CSVESQRGTDTQYF	TGCAGCGTTGAATCCCAGCGGGGGACAGATACGCAGTATTTT
TRBV10-3	TRBJ2-1	14	.	.	CAHQVGGGQDEQFF	TGTGCGCATCAGGTAGGCGGGGGCCAGGATGAGCAGTTCTTC
TRBV30	TRBJ2-1	15	.	.	CAWSVGGSGGNEQFF	TGTGCCTGGAGTGTTGGGGGGTCTGGGGGCAATGAGCAGTTCTTC
TRBV7-2	TRBJ1-1	15	.	TRBD1	CASSMGQAMNTEAFF	TGTGCCAGCAGCATGGGACAGGCGATGAACACTGAAGCTTTCTTT
TRBV11-2	TRBJ1-2	15	.	.	CASSLIREVRHGYTF	TGTGCCAGCAGCTTAATTCGGGAGGTTAGGCATGGCTACACCTTC
TRBV5-4	TRBJ1-1	13	.	.	CASSLAGGSEAFF	TGTGCCAGCAGCTTGGCCGGGGGTAGTGAAGCTTTCTTT
TRBV18	TRBJ2-5	16	once	.	CASSPPGLKGGETQYF	TGTGCCAGCTCACCACCGGGACTCAAGGGAGGAGAGACCCAGTACTTC
TRBV13	TRBJ2-5	18	.	TRBD2	CASSSGLAGEKFEETQYF	TGTGCCAGCAGCTCGGGACTAGCGGGAGAGAAGTTTGAGGAGACCCAGTACTTC
TRBV7-6	TRBJ2-5	14	.	.	CASSLALRAETQYF	TGTGCCAGCAGCTTAGCTCTCAGGGCTGAGACCCAGTACTTC
TRBV5-1	TRBJ1-5	15	.	.	CASSLTGNSNQPQHF	TGCGCCAGCAGCCTGACAGGAAATAGCAATCAGCCCCAGCATTTT
TRBV29-1	TRBJ2-5	12	.	.	CSGNRRAETQYF	TGCAGCGGAAATCGGAGGGCGGAGACCCAGTACTTC
TRBV19	TRBJ1-2	13	.	.	CASSITDNYGYTF	TGTGCCAGTAGTATCACAGATAACTATGGCTACACCTTC
TRBV6-4	TRBJ1-1	13	once	.	CASSVRVGTEAFF	TGTGCCAGCAGTGTGAGGGTGGGCACTGAAGCTTTCTTT
TRBV7-2	TRBJ2-5	17	.	TRBD2	CASSFPPGTSGEETQYF	TGTGCCAGCAGCTTTCCACCCGGGACTAGCGGGGAAGAGACCCAGTACTTC
TRBV19	TRBJ1-6	15	.	.	CASSIFGQGSSPLHF	TGTGCCAGTAGTATTTTCGGGCAGGGAAGCTCACCCCTCCACTTT
TRBV29-1	TRBJ2-1	13	.	TRBD2	CSGAGTSFLEQFF	TGCAGCGGGGCCGGGACTAGTTTTTTGGAGCAGTTCTTC
TRBV5-4	TRBJ1-1	15	.	.	CASSPSRGKNTEAFF	TGTGCCAGCAGCCCGTCTCGAGGGAAGAACACTGAAGCTTTCTTT